This T cell receptor beta chain was captured by sequencing in a study of T cells after yellow fever vaccination. TCR cDNA, made by 5'RACE template switching, carried an added universal primer site and UMIs. TCRdb reprocessed the 5' RACE reads via MiXCR and lists one record per CDR3 protein. The table lists 150,000 to 200,000 distinct CDR3 sequences, almost 7% of them singletons, with approximately 2.4% in the top ten. V was clipped by 4 bases and J by 2 bases, with 15 bases between them. Germline CDR1 and CDR2: SGHRS and YFSETQ. CDR3 length: 15 amino acids. Study-wide findings and caveats: Contaminants from the bulk population, in the form of abundant clonotypes, could be found in FACS-sorted repertoires.

This clonotype appeared a few times. Its antigen is currently unknown. Specimen: CD4+ T cells sorted from PBMCs, collected about 5 days after the first yellow fever vaccination. The sequence came from a man younger than 35 who received the YFV17D yellow fever vaccine. The V and J genes are TRBV5-1 and TRBJ2-5; weak D call: TRBD2 (5 bases). The CDR3 is CASSRSDTRQETQYF. CDR3 nucleotide sequence: TGCGCCAGCAGCCGGAGTGATACTAGGCAAGAGACCCAGTACTTC.